This T cell receptor (beta chain) derives from a study of blood T cell repertoires in COVID-19. In the study overall: Acute-phase and convalescent COVID-19 samples originated in the United States, Italy and Spain.

Germline V gives CDR1 MNHEY, CDR2 SVGAGI. CDR3 length equals 12 residues. Trimming took 8 bases from V and 6 from J, leaving 11 bases between them. The data were produced by immunoSEQ multiplex PCR, yet TCRdb's version contains in-frame clones alone and is incomplete. Of 90,000 or so clones in the sample, roughly nine tenths were seen once. It was during active infection that Seattle patients were enrolled and then longitudinally followed. The receptor's source is a woman aged 60-70 years with COVID-19, enrolled during active disease. The sequenced sample was peripheral blood. The V gene is TRBV6-5, the J gene TRBJ1-5; a possible D gene is TRBD1 (6 bases). DNA for the CDR3: TGTGCCAGCGGGGGGGGCGTTCAGCCCCAGCATTTT. Translation gives CASGGGVQPQHF.